Listed here is a single T cell receptor beta chain. The sample belongs to a study of blood T cell repertoires in COVID-19. The CDR3 extends over 12 amino acids. CDR1 is KGHSH and CDR2 is LQKENI in the germline V gene. V was cut by 5 bases and J by 9 bases, with 11 bases left in between. Original analysis: It was from reference gene primer amplification that nucleated cell counts were estimated. The data were produced by immunoSEQ multiplex PCR, yet TCRdb's version contains in-frame clones alone and is incomplete. V and J calls and clone size are as listed in that table; D and trimming were resolved from the DNA. Of 270,000 or so clones listed, 65% to 90% are singletons.

This receptor was taken from a human donor in a cohort sampled during active COVID-19. The V and J genes are TRBV18 and TRBJ2-1, with a possible D match to TRBD2 (6 bases). Source material: peripheral blood. The CDR3 bases are TGTGCCAGCTCAACGACTAGTTTTGAGCAGTTCTTC. As protein: CASSTTSFEQFF. Looking up the rest from reference TRBV18 and TRBJ2-1 gives the full variable domain: NAGVMQNPRHLVRRRGQEARLRCSPMKGHSHVYWYRQLPEEGLKFMVYLQKENIIDESGMPKERFSAEFPKEGPSILRIQQVVRGDSAAYFCASSTTSFEQFFGPGTRLTVL.